Given below is one T cell receptor beta chain in context. Its antigen is unidentified. This entry comes from a study of CD8+CD57+ T cells in acquired aplastic anemia. About the research overall: DNA per sorted CD4+ or CD8+ sample ranged roughly 0.19 to 30 ug, averaging 3.2 ug. Read counts for CD4+ cells (from healthy donors) averaged around 10 million. Study-wide results and caveats: Patients and controls were found to share approximately 31 CD8+ CDR3 sequences.

J was trimmed by 2 bases and V by 3 bases; bases with no gene match: 5. This CDR3 has 15 amino acids. Germline lookup yields CDR1 KGHDR and CDR2 SFDVKD. TCR beta VDJ and CDR3 were profiled, and genomic DNA was the template. MiXCR, applied by TCRdb to the reads, yields one record per CDR3 protein. Of over 150,000 distinct CDR3 sequences detected, less than 65% appear once; the ten largest clones hold more than 15%. This clonotype originated in a human donor in good health, serving as a control. The chain has TRBV24-1 and TRBJ2-7; 8 nucleotides line up with TRBD1. Sequencing was performed on sorted CD4+, CD8+, or CD8+CD57+ T cells (not recorded which) from PBMCs. This CDR3 reads CATSDRRTGPYEQYF. The DNA of the CDR3 is TGTGCCACCAGTGATCGACGGACAGGGCCCTACGAGCAGTACTTC.